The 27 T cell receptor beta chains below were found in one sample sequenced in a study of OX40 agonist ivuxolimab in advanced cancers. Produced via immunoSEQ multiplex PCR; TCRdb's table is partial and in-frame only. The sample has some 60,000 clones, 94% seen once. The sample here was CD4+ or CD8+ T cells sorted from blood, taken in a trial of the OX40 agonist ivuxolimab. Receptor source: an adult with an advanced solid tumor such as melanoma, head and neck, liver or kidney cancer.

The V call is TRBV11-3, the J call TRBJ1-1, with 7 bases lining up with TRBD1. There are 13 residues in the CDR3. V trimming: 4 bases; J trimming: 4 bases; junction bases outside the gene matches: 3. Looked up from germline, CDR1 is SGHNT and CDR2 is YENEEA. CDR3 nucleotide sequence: TGTGCCAGCAGCTCCGGGACAGTCACTGAAGCTTTCTTT. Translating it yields CASSSGTVTEAFF.

The CDR3 loop reads CASPPGEKLFF. CDR3 DNA sequence: TGCGCCAGCCCCCCGGGTGAAAAACTGTTTTTT. The chain combines TRBV23-1 with TRBJ1-4; no reliable D call. TRBV23-1 carries the ORF label, with uncertain function. V lost 8 bases to trimming and J lost 7 bases, with 8 bases between them. CDR3 size: 11 residues.

In DNA, the CDR3 is TGTGCCAGCAGCAAAGGGTTGTGGTACTTC. Protein sequence: CASSKGLWYF. This chain links TRBV21-1 with TRBJ2-7. TRBV21-1 is deemed a pseudogene. CDR3 size: 10 residues.

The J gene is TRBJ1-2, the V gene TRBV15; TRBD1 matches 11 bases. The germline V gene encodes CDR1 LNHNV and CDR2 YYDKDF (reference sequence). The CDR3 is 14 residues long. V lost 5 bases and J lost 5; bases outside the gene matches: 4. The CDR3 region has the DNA TGTGCCACCAGCGGGACAGGGGGATTATATGGCTACACCTTC. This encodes CATSGTGGLYGYTF.

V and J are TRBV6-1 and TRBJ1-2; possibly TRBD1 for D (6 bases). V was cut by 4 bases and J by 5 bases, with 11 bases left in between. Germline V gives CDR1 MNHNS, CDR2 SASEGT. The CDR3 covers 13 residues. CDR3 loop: CASSGDRIYGYTF. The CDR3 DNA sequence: TGTGCCAGCAGTGGAGACAGGATATATGGCTACACCTTC.

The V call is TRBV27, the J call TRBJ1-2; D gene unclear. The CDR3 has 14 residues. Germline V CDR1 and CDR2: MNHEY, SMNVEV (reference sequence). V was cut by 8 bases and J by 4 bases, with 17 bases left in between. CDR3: CASSSNGFGYGYTF. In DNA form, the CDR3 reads TGTGCCAGCTCCTCCAACGGCTTCGGCTATGGCTACACCTTC.

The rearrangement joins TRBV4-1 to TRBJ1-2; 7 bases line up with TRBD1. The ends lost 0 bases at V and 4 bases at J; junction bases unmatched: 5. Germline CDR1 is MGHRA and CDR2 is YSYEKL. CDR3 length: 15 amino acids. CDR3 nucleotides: TGCGCCAGCAGCCAAGACGGGGACAGCACCTATGGCTACACCTTC. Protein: CASSQDGDSTYGYTF.

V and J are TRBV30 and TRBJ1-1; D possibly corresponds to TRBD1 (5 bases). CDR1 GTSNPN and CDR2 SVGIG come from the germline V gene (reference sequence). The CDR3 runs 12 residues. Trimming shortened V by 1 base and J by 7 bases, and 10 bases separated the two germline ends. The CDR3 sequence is CAWSANRIEAFF. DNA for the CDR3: TGTGCCTGGAGTGCTAACAGGATTGAAGCTTTCTTT.

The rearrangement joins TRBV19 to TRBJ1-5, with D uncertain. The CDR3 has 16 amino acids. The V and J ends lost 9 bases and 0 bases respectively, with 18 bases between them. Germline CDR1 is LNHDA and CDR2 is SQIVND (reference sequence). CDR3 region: CASTATQILSNQPQHF. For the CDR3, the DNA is TGTGCCAGCACCGCGACGCAGATACTTAGCAATCAGCCCCAGCATTTT. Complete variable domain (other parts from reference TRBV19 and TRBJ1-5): DGGITQSPKYLFRKEGQNVTLSCEQNLNHDAMYWYRQDPGQGLRLIYYSQIVNDFQKGDIAEGYSVSREKKESFPLTVTSAQKNPTAFYLCASTATQILSNQPQHFGDGTRLSIL.

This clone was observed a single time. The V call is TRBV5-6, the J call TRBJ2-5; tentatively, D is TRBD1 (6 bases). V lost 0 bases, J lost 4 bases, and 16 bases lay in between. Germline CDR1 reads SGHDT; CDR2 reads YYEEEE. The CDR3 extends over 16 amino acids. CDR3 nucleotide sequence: TGTGCCAGCAGCTTGGGGACAGCATCAAAAGGAGAGACCCAGTACTTC. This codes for CASSLGTASKGETQYF.

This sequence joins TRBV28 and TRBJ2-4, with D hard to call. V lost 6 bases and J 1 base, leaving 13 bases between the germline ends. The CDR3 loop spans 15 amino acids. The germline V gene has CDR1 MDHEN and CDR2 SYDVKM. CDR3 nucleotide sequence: TGTGCCAGCAGCGAGATAGAAGGGGCCAAAAACATTCAGTACTTC. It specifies CASSEIEGAKNIQYF.

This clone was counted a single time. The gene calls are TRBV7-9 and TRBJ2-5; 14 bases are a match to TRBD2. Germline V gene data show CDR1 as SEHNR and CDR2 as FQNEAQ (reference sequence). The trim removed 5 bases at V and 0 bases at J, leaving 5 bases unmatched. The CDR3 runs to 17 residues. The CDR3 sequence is CASSPGTSGSNQETQYF. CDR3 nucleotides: TGTGCCAGCAGCCCAGGGACTAGCGGGAGCAACCAAGAGACCCAGTACTTC.

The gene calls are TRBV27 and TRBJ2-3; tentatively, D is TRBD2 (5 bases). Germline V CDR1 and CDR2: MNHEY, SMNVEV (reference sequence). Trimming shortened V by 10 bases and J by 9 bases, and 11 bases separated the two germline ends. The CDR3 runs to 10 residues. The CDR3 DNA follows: TGTGCCACGTGGGCGGGCACGCAGTATTTT. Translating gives CATWAGTQYF.

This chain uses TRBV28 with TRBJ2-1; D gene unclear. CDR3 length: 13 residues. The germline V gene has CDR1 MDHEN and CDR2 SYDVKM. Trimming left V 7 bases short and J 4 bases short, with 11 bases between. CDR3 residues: CASTELGYNEQFF. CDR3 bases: TGTGCCAGCACCGAGCTAGGGTACAATGAGCAGTTCTTC.

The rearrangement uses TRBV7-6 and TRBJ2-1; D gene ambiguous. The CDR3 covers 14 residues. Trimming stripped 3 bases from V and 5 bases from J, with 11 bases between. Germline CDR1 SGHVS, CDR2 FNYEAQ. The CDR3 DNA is TGTGCCAGCAGCTTGGAGTGGTCTAACAATGAGCAGTTCTTC. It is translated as CASSLEWSNNEQFF.

CDR3 nucleotide sequence: TGTGCCAGCAGTTTAATTGTCTCAGATACGCAGTATTTT. Residues: CASSLIVSDTQYF. The V call is TRBV27, the J call TRBJ2-3; the D is unclear. V was shortened by 2 bases and J by 4 bases, with 7 bases between the two germline ends. CDR1 and CDR2 (germline): MNHEY, SMNVEV (reference sequence). There are 13 residues in the CDR3.

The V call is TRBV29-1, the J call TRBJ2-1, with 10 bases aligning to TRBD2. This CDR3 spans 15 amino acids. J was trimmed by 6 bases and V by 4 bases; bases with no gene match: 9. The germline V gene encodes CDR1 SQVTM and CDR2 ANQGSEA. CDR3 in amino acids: CSVVYSGRAFNEQFF. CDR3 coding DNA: TGCAGCGTTGTGTACAGCGGGAGGGCCTTCAATGAGCAGTTCTTC.

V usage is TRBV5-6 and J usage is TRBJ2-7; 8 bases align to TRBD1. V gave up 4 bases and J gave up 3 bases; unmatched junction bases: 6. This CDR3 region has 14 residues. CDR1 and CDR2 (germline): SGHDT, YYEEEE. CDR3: CASSLDRVDYEQYF. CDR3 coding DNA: TGTGCCAGCAGCCTGGACAGGGTGGACTACGAGCAGTACTTC. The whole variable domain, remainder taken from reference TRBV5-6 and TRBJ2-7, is DAGVTQSPTHLIKTRGQQVTLRCSPKSGHDTVSWYQQALGQGPQFIFQYYEEEERQRGNFPDRFSGHQFPNYSSELNVNALLLGDSALYLCASSLDRVDYEQYFGPGTRLTVT.

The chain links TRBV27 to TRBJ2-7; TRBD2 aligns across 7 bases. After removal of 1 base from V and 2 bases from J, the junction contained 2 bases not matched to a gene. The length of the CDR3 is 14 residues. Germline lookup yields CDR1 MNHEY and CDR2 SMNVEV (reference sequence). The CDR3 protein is CASSLWSGTYEQYF. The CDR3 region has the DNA TGTGCCAGCAGTTTATGGAGCGGGACCTACGAGCAGTACTTC.

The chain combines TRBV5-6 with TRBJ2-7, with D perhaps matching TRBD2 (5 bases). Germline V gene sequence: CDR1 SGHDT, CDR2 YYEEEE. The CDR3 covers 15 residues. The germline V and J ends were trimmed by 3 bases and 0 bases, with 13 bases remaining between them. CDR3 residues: CASSYRRRNSYEQYF. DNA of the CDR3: TGTGCCAGCAGCTATCGGAGGAGAAACTCCTACGAGCAGTACTTC.

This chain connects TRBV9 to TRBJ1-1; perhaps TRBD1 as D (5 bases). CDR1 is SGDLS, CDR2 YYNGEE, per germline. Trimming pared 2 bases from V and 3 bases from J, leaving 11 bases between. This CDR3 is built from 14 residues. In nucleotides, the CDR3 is TGTGCCAGCAGCGTTGGAGGGGACTACACTGAAGCTTTCTTT. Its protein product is CASSVGGDYTEAFF.

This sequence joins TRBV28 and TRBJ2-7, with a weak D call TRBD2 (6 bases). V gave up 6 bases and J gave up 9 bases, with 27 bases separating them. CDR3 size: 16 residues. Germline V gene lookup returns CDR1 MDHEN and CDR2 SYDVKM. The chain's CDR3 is CASSQVVLTGRSGQYF. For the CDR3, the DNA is TGTGCCAGCAGCCAGGTGGTCTTAACCGGGAGATCGGGGCAGTACTTC.

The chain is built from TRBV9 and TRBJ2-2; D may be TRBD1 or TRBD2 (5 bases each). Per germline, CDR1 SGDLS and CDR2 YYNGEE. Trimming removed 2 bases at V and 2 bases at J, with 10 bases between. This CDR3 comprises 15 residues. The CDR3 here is CASSVRGPNTGELFF. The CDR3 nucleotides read TGTGCCAGCAGCGTGAGGGGCCCTAACACCGGGGAGCTGTTTTTT.

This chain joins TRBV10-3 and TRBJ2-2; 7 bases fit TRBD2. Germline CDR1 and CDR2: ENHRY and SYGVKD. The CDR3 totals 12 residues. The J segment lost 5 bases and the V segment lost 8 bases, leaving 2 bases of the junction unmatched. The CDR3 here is CAIGGGTGELFF. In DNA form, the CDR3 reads TGTGCCATCGGCGGGGGTACCGGGGAGCTGTTTTTT.

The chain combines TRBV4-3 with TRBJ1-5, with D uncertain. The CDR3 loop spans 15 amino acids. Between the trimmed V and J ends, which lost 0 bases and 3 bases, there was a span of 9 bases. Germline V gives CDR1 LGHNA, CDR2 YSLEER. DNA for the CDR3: TGCGCCAGCAGCCAAGAACGGGCTGTCAATCAGCCCCAGCATTTT. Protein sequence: CASSQERAVNQPQHF.

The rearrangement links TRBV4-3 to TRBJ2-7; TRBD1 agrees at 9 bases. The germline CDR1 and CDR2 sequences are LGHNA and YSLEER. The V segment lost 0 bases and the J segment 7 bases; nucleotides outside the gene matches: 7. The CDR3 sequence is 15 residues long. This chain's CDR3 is CASSQDYRGRSEQYF. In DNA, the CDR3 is TGCGCCAGCAGCCAAGATTACAGGGGGCGGTCGGAGCAGTACTTC.

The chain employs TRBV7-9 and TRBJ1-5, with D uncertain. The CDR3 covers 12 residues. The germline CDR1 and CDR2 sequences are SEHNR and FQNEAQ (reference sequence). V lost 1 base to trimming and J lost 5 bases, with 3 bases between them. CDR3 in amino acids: CASSLDHQPQHF. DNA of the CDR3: TGTGCCAGCAGCTTAGACCATCAGCCCCAGCATTTT.